Below, 9 T cell receptor beta chains from the same sample are listed, as sequenced in a study of OX40 agonist ivuxolimab in advanced cancers. Here immunoSEQ multiplex PCR was the method, and the copy in TCRdb shows in-frame clones only, minus some. The table records roughly 20,000 clones, roughly 80% of them present only once. Specimen: CD4+ or CD8+ T cells sorted from blood, collected in a trial of the OX40 agonist ivuxolimab. Source of these receptors: an adult with an advanced solid tumor such as melanoma, head and neck, liver or kidney cancer.

For the CDR3, the DNA is TGTGCCAGCAGCCCCTCGGGACAGGGGCAAGAGACCCAGTACTTC. It translates to CASSPSGQGQETQYF. The V and J genes are TRBV27 and TRBJ2-5; 10 nucleotides agree with TRBD1. This CDR3 spans 15 amino acids. Trimming cost V 6 bases and J 2 bases; bases outside gene matches: 6. Germline V gene lookup returns CDR1 MNHEY and CDR2 SMNVEV (reference sequence).

The chain joins TRBV9 to TRBJ2-6; D gene uncertain. V lost 4 bases, J lost 4 bases, and 15 bases lay in between. There are 16 residues in the CDR3. Germline V CDR1 and CDR2: SGDLS, YYNGEE. CDR3 sequence (DNA): TGTGCCAGCAGCCCCGGCCCCGGCCCCGGGGCCAACGTCCTGACTTTC. Translation: CASSPGPGPGANVLTF.

Only a few counts were recorded for this clone. V gene TRBV21-1 combines with J gene TRBJ2-7; TRBD2 was called by the table and not checked on the DNA. TRBV21-1 corresponds to a pseudogene. The CDR3 length is 16 residues. CDR3 amino acids: CASTRILAGGYYEQYF. The CDR3 bases are TGTGCCAGCACCAGAATACTAGCGGGAGGCTACTACGAGCAGTACTTC.

V and J are TRBV2 and TRBJ2-7; possible D gene TRBD2, 6 bases. CDR1 is SNHLY and CDR2 is FYNNEI in the germline V gene. The CDR3 contains 13 residues. Trimming shortened V by 6 bases and J by 0 bases, and 9 bases separated the two germline ends. CDR3 DNA: TGTGCCAGCAGGGGGGGAGCCTCCTACGAGCAGTACTTC. This translates into CASRGGASYEQYF.

The gene calls are TRBV7-9 and TRBJ2-3; D gene uncertain. The CDR3 is 12 amino acids. Germline V gene lookup returns CDR1 SEHNR and CDR2 FQNEAQ (reference sequence). The V gene lost 5 bases and the J gene lost 7 bases, with 10 bases spanning the gap. For the CDR3, the DNA is TGTGCCAGCAGCCTCGATCGGTATACGCAGTATTTT. Encoded protein: CASSLDRYTQYF.

The V call is TRBV18, the J call TRBJ1-5, with a tentative D call TRBD1 (6 bases). The germline V gene encodes CDR1 KGHSH and CDR2 LQKENI. The CDR3 has 13 residues. The V gene lost 0 bases and the J gene lost 7 bases, with 7 bases spanning the gap. DNA of the CDR3: TGTGCCAGCTCACCACCTGGACAGCAGCCCCAGCATTTT. Translation: CASSPPGQQPQHF.

This clone has a handful of counts. This chain links TRBV21-1 with TRBJ1-2; TRBD1 is taken as the D call from the table, unchecked against the DNA. TRBV21-1 is reported as a pseudogene. This CDR3 is built from 14 residues. For the CDR3, the DNA is TGTGCCAGCAGCAAACTGGACAGTTACTATGGCTACACCTTC. Its protein is CASSKLDSYYGYTF.

CDR3: CASSLAQGPYSNQPQHF. The CDR3 nucleotides read TGTGCCAGCAGCTTAGCGCAGGGACCTTATAGCAATCAGCCCCAGCATTTT. The gene calls are TRBV7-9 and TRBJ1-5, with D possibly being TRBD1 (5 bases). Germline V gives CDR1 SEHNR, CDR2 FQNEAQ (reference sequence). The CDR3 contains 17 residues. V was cut by 0 bases and J by 0 bases, with 12 bases left in between.

The chain links TRBV7-8 to TRBJ1-1; possible D gene TRBD1, 6 bases. Trimming left V 5 bases short and J 5 bases short, with 18 bases between. CDR1 is SGHVS, CDR2 FQNEAQ, per germline. CDR3 length equals 15 residues. The CDR3 is CASSLYRDPGTEAFF. DNA for the CDR3: TGTGCCAGCAGCCTATACAGGGATCCGGGGACTGAAGCTTTCTTT.